This T cell receptor (beta chain) was profiled in a study of blood T cell repertoires in COVID-19. Overall study context: In each case, the material was cDNA or gDNA derived from T cells, B-cell-depleted T cells, or PBMCs.

Authors' methods: Reference gene primer amplification gave estimated nucleated cell counts. Generated by immunoSEQ multiplex PCR, the TCRdb table keeps only in-frame clones and is missing some. That table furnishes V, J and clone size, whereas the DNA furnished D and trimming. The sample lists more than 95,000 clones; around four fifths were seen once. CDR1 is LNHNV, CDR2 YYDKDF, per germline (reference sequence). The CDR3 loop spans 16 amino acids. With 1 base clipped from V and 4 bases from J, the junction kept 2 bases outside the gene matches. The chain has TRBV15 and TRBJ2-1, with 12 bases lining up with TRBD2. Sequencing input: peripheral blood. This clonotype was sampled from a man between 60 and 70 years old with acute or convalescent COVID-19. In DNA form, the CDR3 reads TGTGCCACCAGCAGAGGACTAGCGGGAGCTTACAATGAGCAGTTCTTC. It translates to CATSRGLAGAYNEQFF.